Each of the 16 T cell receptor beta chains below was sequenced from the same sample in a study of CD8 T cells in ankylosing spondylitis. Regarding the study as a whole: For ankylosing spondylitis blood, a TCR beta motif of 8 or 9 highly homologous variants appeared characteristic.

No antigen has been identified for these receptors. From the 5' RACE reads, TCRdb called clonotypes with MiXCR, one entry per CDR3 protein. The sample holds about 750,000 distinct CDR3 sequences, around 17% seen once. The sample was blood, either unsorted or a sorted T cell fraction (not recorded which). These TCRs come from a male donor with ankylosing spondylitis.

In this sample, this clonotype turned up a few times. The V and J genes are TRBV3-1 and TRBJ2-3; the D is unclear. This CDR3 has 16 amino acids. V gave up 4 bases and J gave up 1 base, with 15 bases separating them. Looked up from germline, CDR1 is LGHDT and CDR2 is YNNKEL (reference sequence). The DNA for the CDR3 is TGTGCCAGCAGCCCTTCGGTAGATTCCGGCACAGATACGCAGTATTTT. Its protein is CASSPSVDSGTDTQYF.

The chain combines TRBV16 with TRBJ1-1; the match to TRBD1 covers 9 bases. The CDR3 totals 13 residues. The J segment lost 13 bases and the V segment lost 4 bases, leaving 10 bases of the junction unmatched. Looked up from germline, CDR1 is KGHSY and CDR2 is FQNENV. CDR3: CASSPLPGTGIFF. In nucleotides, the CDR3 is TGTGCCAGCAGCCCCCTCCCGGGGACAGGGATTTTCTTT.

This clonotype turned up a few times. V gene TRBV5-1 combines with J gene TRBJ2-7, with 8 nucleotides matching TRBD2. The CDR3 has 14 residues. Germline V gives CDR1 SGHRS, CDR2 YFSETQ. V trimming: 5 bases; J trimming: 4 bases; junction bases outside the gene matches: 8. The CDR3 protein is CASRAGTSLYEQYF. The DNA of the CDR3 is TGCGCCAGCAGGGCCGGGACTAGTCTATACGAGCAGTACTTC.

This clonotype occurred a few times. The J gene is TRBJ2-3, the V gene TRBV7-2; D remains unclear. The CDR3 totals 15 residues. V lost 5 bases and J 7 bases, leaving 19 bases between the germline ends. CDR1 is SGHTA, CDR2 FQGNSA, per germline. CDR3 sequence: CASSQTPATGHTQYF. The CDR3 DNA follows: TGTGCCAGCAGCCAAACACCCGCCACGGGCCATACGCAGTATTTT.

This clonotype came up a few times. The chain's CDR3 is CSSRRVAGVVEPQYF. For the CDR3, the DNA is TGCAGCTCCCGCCGGGTAGCGGGAGTAGTTGAGCCGCAGTATTTT. The gene calls are TRBV29-1 and TRBJ2-3, with TRBD2 matching 9 bases. Trimming cost V 8 bases and J 10 bases; bases outside gene matches: 19. The CDR3 is 15 residues long. The germline CDR1 and CDR2 sequences are SQVTM and ANQGSEA.

Only a few counts were recorded for this clonotype. The V call is TRBV24-1, the J call TRBJ1-2, with D tentatively TRBD1 (6 bases). The CDR3 sequence is 15 residues long. Trimming removed 4 bases at V and 1 base at J, with 12 bases between. Germline values: CDR1 KGHDR, CDR2 SFDVKD. This CDR3 reads CATSDRGPNNYGYTF. CDR3 DNA: TGTGCCACCAGTGACAGGGGTCCTAATAACTATGGCTACACCTTC.

This clonotype was seen at least ten times. V and J are TRBV20-1 and TRBJ2-7; possibly TRBD2 for D (5 bases). The germline V gene has CDR1 DFQATT and CDR2 SNEGSKA (reference sequence). The CDR3 consists of 14 residues. Trimming pared 2 bases from V and 5 bases from J, leaving 16 bases between. CDR3 residues: CSARTPRESDEQYF. The CDR3 nucleotides are TGCAGTGCTAGAACCCCGAGGGAGTCCGACGAGCAGTACTTC.

The rearrangement links TRBV12-5 to TRBJ2-2; D is unresolved. This CDR3 is 13 amino acids long. Trimming cost V 4 bases and J 7 bases, with 10 bases left between them. Per germline, CDR1 LGHNT and CDR2 FRNRAP. CDR3 residues: CASGSLPDGELFF. The CDR3 nucleotides read TGTGCTAGTGGTTCCCTGCCAGACGGGGAGCTGTTTTTT.

The chain couples TRBV27 to TRBJ2-3; TRBD1 is a possible D gene (5 bases). CDR3 length: 16 amino acids. Germline V gene lookup returns CDR1 MNHEY and CDR2 SMNVEV (reference sequence). Trimming took off 5 bases at V and 4 bases at J, with 19 bases between the two ends. The CDR3 here is CASSPFGAVGPDTQYF. The CDR3 DNA is TGTGCCAGCAGTCCCTTTGGGGCCGTTGGGCCAGATACGCAGTATTTT.

The genes are TRBV7-9 and TRBJ1-1; 7 bases agree with TRBD1. This CDR3 contains 13 residues. From germline, CDR1 is SEHNR and CDR2 FQNEAQ (reference sequence). The trim removed 2 bases at V and 10 bases at J, leaving 7 bases unmatched. This CDR3 reads CASSLRQGSGAFF. The CDR3 DNA is TGTGCCAGCAGCTTAAGACAGGGAAGTGGAGCTTTCTTT.

V usage is TRBV11-2 and J usage is TRBJ2-1; perhaps TRBD2 as D (5 bases). Trimming shortened V by 3 bases and J by 3 bases, and 15 bases separated the two germline ends. The CDR3 runs 16 residues. CDR1 is SGHAT, CDR2 FQNNGV, per germline. CDR3 loop: CASSFFESRGYNEQFF. The CDR3 nucleotides read TGTGCCAGCAGCTTTTTTGAGAGCCGGGGCTACAATGAGCAGTTCTTC.

The chain uses TRBV15 and TRBJ2-7; 10 bases line up with TRBD1. Germline assignment: CDR1 LNHNV and CDR2 YYDKDF (reference sequence). The CDR3 consists of 15 residues. V was pared by 3 bases and J by 2 bases, with 4 bases of the junction left unmatched. The CDR3 DNA sequence: TGTGCCACCAGCAGCCGGGACAGGGGTACCTACGAGCAGTACTTC. Amino acids: CATSSRDRGTYEQYF.

In this sample, this clonotype turned up many times. The gene calls are TRBV5-1 and TRBJ1-5, with a tentative D call TRBD1 (5 bases). V lost 5 bases and J lost 5, with 17 bases in between. This CDR3 has 15 residues. Germline V CDR1 and CDR2: SGHRS, YFSETQ. Here the CDR3 DNA reads TGCGCCAGCAGAGTGGACACTTTTCGCGATCAGCCCCAGCATTTT. Translated: CASRVDTFRDQPQHF.

The chain combines TRBV24-1 with TRBJ2-3, with a weak D call TRBD2 (5 bases). Germline V gene data show CDR1 as KGHDR and CDR2 as SFDVKD. The length of the CDR3 is 14 residues. Deletions cut 7 bases from V and 3 bases from J, with 13 bases between. CDR3 sequence: CATSPAGETDTQYF. DNA of the CDR3: TGTGCCACCAGCCCCGCGGGTGAAACAGATACGCAGTATTTT.

The chain carries TRBV11-1 and TRBJ1-1; D uncertain. Trimming cost V 10 bases and J 1 base, with 10 bases left between them. The CDR3 length is 12 residues. Germline V gene data show CDR1 as SGHAT and CDR2 as FQDESV (reference sequence). The chain's CDR3 is CANIEGNTEAFF. Here the CDR3 DNA reads TGTGCCAACATAGAGGGGAACACTGAAGCTTTCTTT.

In its sample, this clonotype was seen a few times. The chain recombines TRBV7-3 with TRBJ2-2; no reliable D call. The CDR3 spans 14 residues. Germline CDR1 and CDR2: SGHTA and FQGTGA. Trimming removed 5 bases at V and 5 bases at J, with 12 bases between. The CDR3 protein is CASSPTDQTGELFF. CDR3 DNA sequence: TGTGCCAGCAGCCCCACAGACCAAACCGGGGAGCTGTTTTTT.